This TCR beta chain was captured by sequencing in a study of CD8 T cells in ankylosing spondylitis. 5'-RACE, quantitative and with molecular barcodes, yielded the TCR beta libraries. TCRdb re-analysed the 5' RACE reads in MiXCR, keeping a single row per CDR3 protein. The table lists roughly 700,000 distinct CDR3 sequences, 15% to 20% of them singletons. The CDR3 is made up of 15 amino acids. Per the germline V gene, CDR1 is SGHRS and CDR2 is YFSETQ. V gave up 4 bases and J gave up 2 bases; unmatched junction bases: 8. Study-wide findings and caveats: Among TCR beta sequences, a motif of eight or nine highly homologous variants appeared characteristic of ankylosing spondylitis blood.

The sample holds many counts of this clonotype. Its specificity is unknown. The source material was blood, either unsorted or a sorted T cell fraction (not recorded which). This sequence originates from a male donor with ankylosing spondylitis. The V call is TRBV5-1, the J call TRBJ1-2; 7 bases line up with TRBD1. CDR3 sequence reads: CASSPEGAVNYGYTF. CDR3 in DNA: TGCGCCAGCAGCCCTGAGGGGGCGGTCAACTATGGCTACACCTTC.